There are many counts of the clone carrying this TCR beta chain. Its antigen is not identified. This record comes from a study of CD8 T cells in ankylosing spondylitis. Study-wide findings and caveats: CD8+ disease-linked clones were present at relatively low frequencies in blood. Some of the motif variants had earlier been found in reactive arthritis patients' fluid and blood. Clones tied to disease were said to be significantly enriched in matched ankylosing spondylitis synovial fluid. Ankylosing spondylitis blood appeared to carry a characteristic TCR beta motif of roughly eight highly homologous variants.

A quantitative 5'-RACE method, one with molecular barcodes, was used to make TCR beta libraries. TCRdb called the 5' RACE reads again in MiXCR, with one record for every CDR3 protein. The sample has about 540,000 distinct CDR3 sequences, roughly 13% seen once. Losses at the gene ends were 3 bases for V and 2 bases for J; bases not matched to a gene: 4. CDR3 length equals 15 residues. The germline gives CDR1 SGHRS, CDR2 YFSETQ. This rearrangement joins TRBV5-1 to TRBJ1-2, with 10 bases aligning to TRBD1. Sequencing was carried out using blood, either unsorted or a sorted T cell fraction (not recorded which). This receptor was taken from a male donor with ankylosing spondylitis. The CDR3 sequence is CASSWGTGANYGYTF. The CDR3 nucleotides read TGCGCCAGCAGCTGGGGGACAGGGGCGAACTATGGCTACACCTTC.